These T cell receptor beta chains were read from a single sample in a study of T cells after yellow fever vaccination. TCRdb used MiXCR to reprocess the 5' RACE reads, holding one entry per CDR3 protein. The table has about 140,000 distinct CDR3 sequences, just over 6.5% seen once; the top ten hold approximately 0.59%. Sequencing was performed on CD4+ T cells sorted from PBMCs, taken 10 days after the yellow fever booster vaccination. The receptors shown here come from a man aged 30-40 years who received the YFV17D yellow fever vaccine. Both conserved end residues are part of each CDR3. A D gene is named only where the DNA matches it firmly. Clone sizes are given selectively: once, few, many, or a class where the clone is expanded.

TRBV7-2	TRBD1	TRBJ2-5	-	TGTGCCAGCAGCTTAGAGGGACAGCCGCGTTTAGCCCAGTACTTC	CASSLEGQPRLAQYF
TRBV19	-	TRBJ2-1	many	TGTGCCAGTAGTATAGTGAGCGACCCCTACAATGAGCAGTTCTTC	CASSIVSDPYNEQFF
TRBV9	-	TRBJ2-2	few	TGTGCCAGCAGCGTGTCCGGGGCTAACACCGGGGAGCTGTTTTTT	CASSVSGANTGELFF
TRBV20-1	TRBD2	TRBJ2-1	many	TGCAGTGCCCGGGGCGGGAGGGCCTATAATGAGCAGTTCTTC	CSARGGRAYNEQFF
TRBV28	TRBD2	TRBJ2-3	many	TGTGCCAGCAGGGGAGGGTTGGTGATCAGAGATACGCAGTATTTT	CASRGGLVIRDTQYF
TRBV12-3/TRBV12-4	-	TRBJ2-3	many	TGTGCCAGCAGTTTAGGAGCGGCACGAGATACGCAGTATTTT	CASSLGAARDTQYF
TRBV5-1	-	TRBJ2-2	many	TGCGCCAGCAGCTCCCGACCCCAGACCGGGGAGCTGTTTTTT	CASSSRPQTGELFF
TRBV5-6	-	TRBJ2-2	many	TGTGCCAGCAGCTTACGCCTCCACCTCCGCGGGGAGCTGTTTTTT	CASSLRLHLRGELFF
TRBV18	-	TRBJ2-7	many	TGTGCCAGCTCACCACCTACAGGGACCGAGCAGTACTTC	CASSPPTGTEQYF
TRBV5-5	-	TRBJ2-7	many	TGTGCCAGCAGCTCTCGACAGGTTGCCTACGAGCAGTACTTC	CASSSRQVAYEQYF
TRBV7-6	TRBD1	TRBJ2-1	many	TGTGCCAGCAGCTCCCGGGACAGGGGCTACAATGAGCAGTTCTTC	CASSSRDRGYNEQFF
TRBV27	TRBD1	TRBJ2-3	many	TGTGCCAGCAAAAGGGACAGGGGCACAGATACGCAGTATTTT	CASKRDRGTDTQYF
TRBV7-2	TRBD2	TRBJ2-7	many	TGTGCCAGCAGCCCGGGACTAGCTTACGCCAAGCAGTACTTC	CASSPGLAYAKQYF
TRBV4-1	TRBD1	TRBJ2-1	-	TGCGCCAGCAGCCAACCTCGACAGGGCGTAAGTGAGCAGTTCTTC	CASSQPRQGVSEQFF
TRBV4-2	-	TRBJ2-7	many	TGTGCCAGCAGCCAAGTGGGGACCACGTACGAGCAGTACTTC	CASSQVGTTYEQYF
TRBV12-3/TRBV12-4	-	TRBJ2-3	many	TGTGCCAGCAGTTTGAACGTGTGGGGAAGCACAGATACGCAGTATTTT	CASSLNVWGSTDTQYF
TRBV6-2/TRBV6-3	TRBD2	TRBJ2-1	many	TGTGCCAGCAGTTACTCGAGGGCGGGAGTCCGCAATGAGCAGTTCTTC	CASSYSRAGVRNEQFF
TRBV25-1	-	TRBJ2-7	many	TGTGCCAGCAGTGAATTAGCCTCTCAGGGGTCCTACGAGCAGTACTTC	CASSELASQGSYEQYF
TRBV5-4	TRBD2	TRBJ2-1	-	TGTGCCAGCAGCTTGGTGTGGTCTAGCGGGAGTAAGAATGAGCAGTTCTTC	CASSLVWSSGSKNEQFF
TRBV18	-	TRBJ2-7	few	TGTGCCAGCTCACCACCGGGGGGACTGACCTACGAGCAGTACTTC	CASSPPGGLTYEQYF
TRBV11-2	-	TRBJ2-3	many	TGTGCCAGCAGCTTCGGTGCGCGAAGTAGCACAGATACGCAGTATTTT	CASSFGARSSTDTQYF
TRBV6-6	-	TRBJ2-7	-	TGTGCCAGCAGTTGGGACCCCGCCTACGAGCAGTACTTC	CASSWDPAYEQYF
TRBV6-2/TRBV6-3	-	TRBJ2-7	once	TGTGCCAGCAGTCCCGAGCCCTACTCCTACGAGCAGTACTTC	CASSPEPYSYEQYF
TRBV27	TRBD1	TRBJ2-1	-	TGTGCCAGCAGTTCCATACAGGGGAGTCCGTTCTTC	CASSSIQGSPFF
TRBV2	-	TRBJ2-3	-	TGTGCCAGCAGTGAAAGCGATACGCAGTATTTT	CASSESDTQYF
TRBV5-1	TRBD2	TRBJ2-3	many	TGCGCCAGCAGCCACGGGAGGGTTGGAGATACGCAGTATTTT	CASSHGRVGDTQYF
TRBV5-1	TRBD2	TRBJ2-3	-	TGCGCCAGCAGCTTGGATCCAGCGGGAGTCCCAGATACGCAGTATTTT	CASSLDPAGVPDTQYF
TRBV10-2	-	TRBJ2-1	many	TGCGCCACCTCTGCGGGAACCTACAATGAGCAGTTCTTC	CATSAGTYNEQFF
TRBV5-1	-	TRBJ2-7	many	TGCGCCAGCAGCTTGGAAGGCCCCCGGGCAACTTCCTACGAGCAGTACTTC	CASSLEGPRATSYEQYF
TRBV3-1	-	TRBJ2-5	many	TGTGCCAGCAGCCCCCTCGGGGAGACCCAGTACTTC	CASSPLGETQYF
TRBV12-3/TRBV12-4	TRBD1	TRBJ1-2	few	TGTGCCAGCAGGATCAGGGACAGAACTGGCTACACCTTC	CASRIRDRTGYTF
TRBV11-1	TRBD2	TRBJ2-2	many	TGTGCCAGCAGCTTCTTGTCCCGCGGGGGCGGGGAGCTGTTTTTT	CASSFLSRGGGELFF
TRBV7-2	-	TRBJ2-7	many	TGTGCCAGCAGCTTAAGTAGCGGAGAATACGAGCAGTACTTC	CASSLSSGEYEQYF
TRBV12-3/TRBV12-4	-	TRBJ2-4	few	TGTGCCAGCAGCCAGACCGGGAGTGGCAACATTCAGTACTTC	CASSQTGSGNIQYF
TRBV6-1	TRBD1	TRBJ2-3	many	TGTGCCAGCAGTACAAGGACAGGGAGGCCAGATACGCAGTATTTT	CASSTRTGRPDTQYF
TRBV29-1	-	TRBJ2-3	-	TGCAGCACCCGCCCGGACAGCTATACGCAGTATTTT	CSTRPDSYTQYF
TRBV7-2	TRBD1	TRBJ2-2	many	TGTGCCAGCAGCATCGGGACAGGGGGCTGGACCGGGGAGCTGTTTTTT	CASSIGTGGWTGELFF
TRBV20-1	-	TRBJ2-7	many	TGCAGTGCAACAGGACTAGGGGGGGGCGAGCAGTACTTC	CSATGLGGGEQYF
TRBV3-1	-	TRBJ2-7	many	TGTGCCAGCAGCCAAGTCAGTCGGGCTTCCTACGAGCAGTACTTC	CASSQVSRASYEQYF